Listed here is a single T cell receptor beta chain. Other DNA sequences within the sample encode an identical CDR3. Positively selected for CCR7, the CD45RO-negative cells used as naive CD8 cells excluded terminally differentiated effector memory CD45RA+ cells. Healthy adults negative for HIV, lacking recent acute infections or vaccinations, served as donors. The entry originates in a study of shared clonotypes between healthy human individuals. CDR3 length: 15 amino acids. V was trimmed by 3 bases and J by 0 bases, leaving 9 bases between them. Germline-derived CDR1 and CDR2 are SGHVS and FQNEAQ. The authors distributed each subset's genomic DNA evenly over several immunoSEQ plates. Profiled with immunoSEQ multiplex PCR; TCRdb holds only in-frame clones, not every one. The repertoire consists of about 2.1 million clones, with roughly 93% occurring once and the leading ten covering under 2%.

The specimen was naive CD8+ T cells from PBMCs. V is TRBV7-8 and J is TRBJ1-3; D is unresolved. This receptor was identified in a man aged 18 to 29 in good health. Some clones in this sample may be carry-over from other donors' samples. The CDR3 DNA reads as TGTGCCAGCAGCTTGGGGAGAAGCTCTGGAAACACCATATATTTT. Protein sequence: CASSLGRSSGNTIYF.